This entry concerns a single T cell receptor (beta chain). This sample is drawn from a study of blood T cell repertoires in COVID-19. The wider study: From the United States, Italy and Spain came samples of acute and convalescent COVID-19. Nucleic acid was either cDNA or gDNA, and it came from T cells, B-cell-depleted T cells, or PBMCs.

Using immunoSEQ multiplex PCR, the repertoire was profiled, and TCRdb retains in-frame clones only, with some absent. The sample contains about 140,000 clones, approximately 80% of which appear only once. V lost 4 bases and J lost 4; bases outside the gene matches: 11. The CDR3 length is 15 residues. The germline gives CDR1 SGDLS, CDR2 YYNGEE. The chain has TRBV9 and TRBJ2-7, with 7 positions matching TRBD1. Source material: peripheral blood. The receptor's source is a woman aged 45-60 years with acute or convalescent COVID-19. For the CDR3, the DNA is TGTGCCAGCAGCCCTCGACAGGGAACCCCGTACGAGCAGTACTTC. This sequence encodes CASSPRQGTPYEQYF. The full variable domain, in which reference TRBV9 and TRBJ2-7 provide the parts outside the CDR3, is DSGVTQTPKHLITATGQRVTLRCSPRSGDLSVYWYQQSLDQGLQFLIQYYNGEERAKGNILERFSAQQFPDLHSELNLSSLELGDSALYFCASSPRQGTPYEQYFGPGTRLTVT.